What follows are 7 T cell receptor beta chains derived from one specimen sequenced in a study of Ad26.COV2.S vaccination and SARS-CoV-2 variants. TCRdb keeps only in-frame clones here, not all; method: immunoSEQ multiplex PCR. This sample has approximately 400,000 clones, with around 90% found just once. This specimen was peripheral blood, taken after recovery from COVID-19. The source of these receptors is a human donor who had recovered from COVID-19.

The chain uses TRBV3-1 (or the pseudogene TRBV3-2) and TRBJ2-3; tentative D call: TRBD2 (6 bases). This CDR3 region has 16 residues. The V gene lost 1 base and the J gene lost 0 bases, with 11 bases spanning the gap. Germline-derived CDR1 and CDR2 are LGHDT and YNNKEL (reference sequence). The CDR3 coding sequence is TGTGCCAGCAGCCAAGGATCCCGGGAGAGCACAGATACGCAGTATTTT. This gives the protein CASSQGSRESTDTQYF.

The chain joins TRBV7-2 to TRBJ1-5; D gene uncertain. Germline V gene sequence: CDR1 SGHTA, CDR2 FQGNSA. The CDR3 length is 13 residues. Trimming cost V 1 base and J 6 bases, with 7 bases left between them. The chain's CDR3 is CASSLDGSQPQHF. CDR3 nucleotide sequence: TGTGCCAGCAGCTTAGACGGGTCTCAGCCCCAGCATTTT.

In its sample, this clone was seen once. The chain combines TRBV15 with TRBJ1-4, with TRBD1 as a possible D gene (6 bases). Germline CDR1 reads LNHNV; CDR2 reads YYDKDF (reference sequence). Trimming took off 0 bases at V and 7 bases at J, with 12 bases between the two ends. The CDR3 spans 15 residues. The CDR3 nucleotides read TGTGCCACCAGCAGAGAAGGGGGGCGAGGTGAAAAACTGTTTTTT. Translated: CATSREGGRGEKLFF.

In its sample, this clone was seen once. In DNA, the CDR3 is TGCAGTGCTAGTAAAGGGTCTCGGGTGTACAATGAGCAGTTCTTC. Its translation: CSASKGSRVYNEQFF. This chain joins TRBV20-1 and TRBJ2-1; no clear D. The germline V and J ends were trimmed by 3 bases and 4 bases, with 16 bases remaining between them. Germline CDR1 reads DFQATT; CDR2 reads SNEGSKA (reference sequence). The CDR3 consists of 15 residues.

The V and J genes are TRBV27 and TRBJ1-5; TRBD1 matches 12 bases. From germline, CDR1 is MNHEY and CDR2 SMNVEV (reference sequence). The CDR3 contains 15 residues. J gave up 5 bases and V 2 bases, and 1 base lay outside the gene matches. The CDR3 protein is CASSLGTGGDQPQHF. CDR3 bases: TGTGCCAGCAGTTTAGGGACAGGGGGCGATCAGCCCCAGCATTTT.

The chain recombines TRBV9 with TRBJ1-6; unclear D gene. Per germline, CDR1 SGDLS and CDR2 YYNGEE. CDR3 size: 13 residues. V was pared by 1 base and J by 14 bases, with 13 bases between. Here the CDR3 reads CASSVSSQASLHF. The CDR3 DNA reads TGTGCCAGCAGCGTATCTAGCCAGGCATCCCTCCACTTT.

V usage is TRBV3-1 (or the pseudogene TRBV3-2) and J usage is TRBJ1-1, with D maybe TRBD1 (5 bases). Germline loops: CDR1 LGHDT, CDR2 YNNKEL (reference sequence). The V end was cut by 1 base, the J end by 6 bases, with 15 bases between. The CDR3 length is 15 residues. CDR3 DNA: TGTGCCAGCAGCCAAGTCCCGGGACGAGGACCTGAAGCTTTCTTT. It codes for CASSQVPGRGPEAFF.